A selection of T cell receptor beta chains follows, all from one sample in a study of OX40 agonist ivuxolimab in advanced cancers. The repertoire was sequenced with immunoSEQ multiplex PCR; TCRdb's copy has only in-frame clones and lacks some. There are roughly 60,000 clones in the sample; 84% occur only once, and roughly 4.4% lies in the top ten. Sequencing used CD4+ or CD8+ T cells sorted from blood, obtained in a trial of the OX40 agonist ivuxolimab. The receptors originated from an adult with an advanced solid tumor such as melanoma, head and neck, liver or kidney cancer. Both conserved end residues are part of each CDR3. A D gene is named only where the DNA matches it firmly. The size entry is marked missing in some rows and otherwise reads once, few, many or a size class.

CSVQGWANYGYTF TGCAGCGTTCAGGGTTGGGCTAACTATGGCTACACCTTC TRBJ1-2 TRBV29-1 - -
CASSKPGQGKNEQYF TGTGCCAGTAGCAAACCGGGACAGGGTAAAAACGAGCAGTACTTC TRBJ2-7 TRBV19 - TRBD1
CASSYRQGPMNTEAFF TGTGCCAGCAGCTACAGACAGGGACCCATGAACACTGAAGCTTTCTTT TRBJ1-1 TRBV5-4 - TRBD1
CASSKDINEQFF TGTGCCAGCAGCAAAGACATCAATGAGCAGTTCTTC TRBJ2-1 TRBV21-1 - -
CASSLLLGDQETQYF TGTGCCAGCAGTCTCCTATTAGGGGACCAAGAGACCCAGTACTTC TRBJ2-5 TRBV2 - -
CASSVGRTQYGNEQFF TGTGCCAGCAGCGTAGGTAGGACTCAGTACGGGAATGAGCAGTTCTTC TRBJ2-1 TRBV9 - -
CAWRDRGNTGELFF TGTGCCTGGAGGGACAGGGGGAACACCGGGGAGCTGTTTTTT TRBJ2-2 TRBV30 - TRBD1
CASSPYSGEKLFF TGTGCCAGCAGTCCTTACAGTGGCGAAAAACTGTTTTTT TRBJ1-4 TRBV28 - -
CASSPGQGNNSPLHF TGTGCCAGCAGCCCGGGACAGGGAAACAATTCACCCCTCCACTTT TRBJ1-6 TRBV7-9 - TRBD1
CASSLGGASNEKLFF TGTGCTAGCAGCTTAGGAGGGGCATCGAATGAAAAACTGTTTTTT TRBJ1-4 TRBV7-7 - -
CASSIERGGGNQPQHF TGTGCCAGTAGTATAGAGAGAGGGGGCGGCAATCAGCCCCAGCATTTT TRBJ1-5 TRBV19 - TRBD1
CASTYLDRPYNSPLHF TGTGCCAGCACCTATTTGGACAGGCCTTATAATTCACCCCTCCACTTT TRBJ1-6 TRBV2 - TRBD1
CASSQGLGQPQHF TGCGCCAGCAGCCAGGGGTTGGGTCAGCCCCAGCATTTT TRBJ1-5 TRBV4-1 few -
CASTLGQSNYGYTF TGTGCCAGCACGCTGGGACAGTCTAACTATGGCTACACCTTC TRBJ1-2 TRBV6-6 - TRBD1
CASSEGQGRSGANVLTF TGTGCCAGCAGTGAGGGACAGGGCCGCTCTGGGGCCAACGTCCTGACTTTC TRBJ2-6 TRBV2 - TRBD1
CASSHGQSNTEAFF TGCGCCAGCAGCCATGGACAGTCGAACACTGAAGCTTTCTTT TRBJ1-1 TRBV4-1 - -
CASSISHRTGELFF TGTGCCAGTAGTATTAGTCACAGGACCGGGGAGCTGTTTTTT TRBJ2-2 TRBV19 few -
CSVADRGLSYEQYF TGCAGCGTCGCGGACAGGGGGCTCTCCTACGAGCAGTACTTC TRBJ2-7 TRBV29-1 - TRBD1
CASSRTDPLLFYGYTF TGTGCCAGCAGTCGGACGGATCCCCTTTTATTCTATGGCTACACCTTC TRBJ1-2 TRBV28 - -
CASSPTGSNSPLHF TGTGCCAGTAGCCCGACAGGGAGTAATTCACCCCTCCACTTT TRBJ1-6 TRBV19 - TRBD1
CASSVGNTEAFF TGTGCCAGCAGTGTTGGGAACACTGAAGCTTTCTTT TRBJ1-1 TRBV25-1 few -
CASSPFGRETNSYEQYF TGTGCCAGCAGCCCCTTCGGGAGGGAGACCAACTCCTACGAGCAGTACTTC TRBJ2-7 TRBV7-9 - TRBD2
CASSSRRDEQFF TGTGCCAGCAGCTCTCGGCGGGATGAGCAGTTCTTC TRBJ2-1 TRBV11-2 - -
CASRSTGDQPQHF TGTGCCAGCAGGTCAACAGGGGACCAGCCCCAGCATTTT TRBJ1-5 TRBV6-5 - TRBD1
CASSSTNSPLHF TGTGCCAGCAGCTCGACTAATTCACCCCTCCACTTT TRBJ1-6 TRBV7-2 - -
CASSDSEGMGGYTF TGTGCCAGCAGTGACTCGGAGGGGATGGGTGGCTACACCTTC TRBJ1-2 TRBV6-4 - -
CASSQDTYEQYF TGTGCCAGCAGCCAAGATACGTACGAGCAGTACTTC TRBJ2-7 TRBV14 - -
CASSWGGRETQYF TGTGCCAGCAGCTGGGGGGGGCGAGAGACCCAGTACTTC TRBJ2-5 TRBV7-2 - -